Listed below are T cell receptor beta chains from one sample, sequenced in a study of radiotherapy plus CTLA-4 blockade in lung cancer. Libraries were prepared by immunoSEQ multiplex PCR; TCRdb keeps only in-frame clonotypes and omits some of them. The data show about 120,000 clones, approximately 80% seen once. Sample: peripheral blood, taken from a patient treated with radiotherapy plus ipilimumab. The receptors shown here come from a human donor with non-small cell lung cancer who had a partial response to radiotherapy plus ipilimumab. CDR3s include the opening cysteine and the closing phenylalanine or tryptophan. The D gene is left open where the match is weak. Expanded clones are given a class, and other clones once, few, many or no size at all.

D gene	clone size	V gene	J gene	CDR3 protein	CDR3 DNA
-	-	TRBV5-5	TRBJ2-1	CASSLGQGSYNEQFF	TGTGCCAGCAGCTTGGGGCAGGGCTCCTACAATGAGCAGTTCTTC
-	-	TRBV6-1	TRBJ1-4	CASSEEGLRNEKLFF	TGTGCCAGCAGCGAGGAAGGTCTTAGAAATGAAAAACTGTTTTTT
-	-	TRBV5-4	TRBJ2-2	CASSSGGMAGELFF	TGTGCCAGCAGCTCCGGAGGGATGGCCGGGGAGCTGTTTTTT
TRBD2	-	TRBV15	TRBJ2-4	CATSRGGRESKNIQYF	TGTGCCACCAGCAGAGGAGGGAGGGAGAGCAAAAACATTCAGTACTTC
TRBD2	-	TRBV19	TRBJ2-3	CASRTISGRRTDTQYF	TGTGCCAGTAGGACAATTAGCGGGAGGAGGACAGATACGCAGTATTTT
-	-	TRBV28	TRBJ2-7	CASSLTLGVYEQYF	TGTGCCAGCAGTTTGACCCTAGGAGTTTACGAGCAGTACTTC
TRBD1	once	TRBV18	TRBJ1-3	CASSSIQTGGGAAGNTIYF	TGTGCCAGCTCATCAATCCAGACAGGGGGTGGAGCGGCTGGAAACACCATATATTTT
-	once	TRBV30	TRBJ2-5	CAWSVKADKETQYF	TGTGCCTGGAGTGTCAAAGCGGATAAAGAGACCCAGTACTTC
TRBD1	-	TRBV9	TRBJ2-1	CASSVGSGGAGSYNEQFF	TGTGCCAGCAGCGTAGGGTCAGGGGGCGCGGGATCCTACAATGAGCAGTTCTTC
-	-	TRBV5-1	TRBJ1-1	CASSFAGLEDTEAFF	TGCGCCAGCAGCTTTGCGGGGCTAGAGGACACTGAAGCTTTCTTT
TRBD1	-	TRBV11-2	TRBJ1-1	CASSSRWDRATEAFF	TGTGCCAGCAGCTCAAGGTGGGACAGGGCCACTGAAGCTTTCTTT
TRBD1	once	TRBV7-9	TRBJ2-3	CASSLFIFRDSAPDTQYF	TGTGCCAGCAGCTTATTTATATTCAGGGACAGCGCTCCAGATACGCAGTATTTT
-	few	TRBV7-9	TRBJ1-5	CASSLVEGKGNQPQHF	TGTGCCAGCAGCCTCGTCGAGGGCAAGGGCAATCAGCCCCAGCATTTT
-	-	TRBV7-2	TRBJ2-1	CASSLRGSASYNEQFF	TGTGCCAGCAGCTTACGCGGGTCTGCGAGTTACAATGAGCAGTTCTTC
TRBD1	few	TRBV6-6	TRBJ2-3	CASSRTGTGVSDTQYF	TGTGCCAGCAGCCGTACCGGGACAGGGGTTTCAGATACGCAGTATTTT
TRBD1	-	TRBV27	TRBJ1-1	CASSLWASGGAVENTEAFF	TGTGCCAGCAGTTTATGGGCCTCAGGGGGCGCGGTAGAGAACACTGAAGCTTTCTTT
-	-	TRBV20-1	TRBJ2-7	CSARVIEQYF	TGCAGTGCTAGAGTAATTGAGCAGTACTTC
-	-	TRBV19	TRBJ1-1	CASSRSVGTEAFF	TGTGCCAGTAGTAGGAGTGTGGGCACTGAAGCTTTCTTT
TRBD2	-	TRBV9	TRBJ2-1	CASSGTSGGGYNEQFF	TGTGCCAGCAGCGGGACTAGCGGAGGGGGATACAATGAGCAGTTCTTC
-	-	TRBV19	TRBJ1-5	CASKRQRTNQPQHF	TGTGCCAGTAAAAGGCAGCGCACCAATCAGCCCCAGCATTTT
-	-	TRBV19	TRBJ2-3	CASKSGGGPSNTQYF	TGTGCCAGTAAGTCTGGAGGAGGGCCATCGAATACGCAGTATTTT
TRBD1	few	TRBV19	TRBJ1-4	CASSPPGQANEKLFF	TGTGCCAGTAGCCCCCCGGGACAGGCTAATGAAAAACTGTTTTTT
TRBD2	-	TRBV2	TRBJ2-1	CASRKTSGGNEQFF	TGTGCCAGCAGAAAGACTAGCGGGGGCAATGAGCAGTTCTTC
-	few	TRBV5-1	TRBJ1-2	CASSVDSSTLYGYTF	TGCGCCAGCAGCGTTGACAGCTCCACCCTCTATGGCTACACCTTC
TRBD1	-	TRBV28	TRBJ2-2	CASSYPRTGPYTGELFF	TGTGCCAGCAGTTACCCCCGGACAGGGCCCTATACTGGGGAGCTGTTTTTT
TRBD1	-	TRBV7-2	TRBJ1-3	CASSLTSGTGGGNTIYF	TGTGCCAGCAGCTTAACCTCCGGGACAGGGGGCGGAAACACCATATATTTT
TRBD1	-	TRBV6-6	TRBJ1-6	CASSSYTGDSPLHF	TGTGCCAGCAGTTCCTACACAGGGGATTCACCCCTCCACTTT
-	-	TRBV7-3	TRBJ2-5	CASSEGLPLPQYF	TGTGCCAGCAGCGAGGGACTCCCCCTCCCCCAGTACTTC
-	few	TRBV19	TRBJ1-5	CASSRRTDYSNQPQHF	TGTGCCAGTAGTCGGCGGACAGATTATAGCAATCAGCCCCAGCATTTT
-	-	TRBV5-1	TRBJ1-1	CASSFLSPLRNTEAFF	TGCGCCAGCAGCTTTCTATCCCCCCTGAGGAACACTGAAGCTTTCTTT
TRBD2	-	TRBV7-6	TRBJ2-5	CASSLVGTSGRARETQYF	TGTGCCAGCAGCTTAGTCGGGACTAGCGGGAGGGCCCGTGAGACCCAGTACTTC
TRBD1	-	TRBV5-1	TRBJ2-7	CASSSPGQGDYEQYF	TGCGCCAGCAGCTCCCCCGGACAGGGTGACTACGAGCAGTACTTC
TRBD1	-	TRBV6-1	TRBJ1-1	CASRGRDSSNTEAFF	TGTGCCAGCAGGGGCCGGGACAGTTCAAACACTGAAGCTTTCTTT
-	-	TRBV28	TRBJ1-2	CASSSGAGSVNYGYTF	TGTGCCAGCAGCTCGGGAGCAGGGTCCGTTAACTATGGCTACACCTTC
-	-	TRBV28	TRBJ1-1	CASSSYRGLDTEAFF	TGTGCCAGCAGTTCCTATCGGGGGTTAGACACTGAAGCTTTCTTT
TRBD2	-	TRBV4-2	TRBJ2-3	CASSQNGGGSPDTQYF	TGTGCCAGCAGCCAAAACGGCGGCGGGAGCCCAGATACGCAGTATTTT
TRBD1	-	TRBV4-2	TRBJ1-1	CASSPTDRASTEAFF	TGTGCCAGCAGCCCAACGGACAGGGCGAGCACTGAAGCTTTCTTT
TRBD1	-	TRBV19	TRBJ2-7	CASSGTGSGGRYF	TGTGCCAGTAGCGGGACAGGGTCGGGAGGACGGTACTTC
TRBD2	few	TRBV6-1	TRBJ2-5	CASSLAGYQETQYF	TGTGCCAGCAGCCTAGCGGGATACCAAGAGACCCAGTACTTC
TRBD2	few	TRBV5-1	TRBJ2-5	CASSLAYMGGGQETQYF	TGCGCCAGCAGCTTGGCGTATATGGGGGGGGGCCAAGAGACCCAGTACTTC
TRBD2	-	TRBV28	TRBJ2-2	CASSSQRELAGELFF	TGTGCCAGCAGTTCTCAGCGGGAGCTGGCCGGGGAGCTGTTTTTT
-	-	TRBV30	TRBJ1-5	CAWSNRAAGGNQPQHF	TGTGCCTGGAGTAATCGCGCCGCGGGCGGCAATCAGCCCCAGCATTTT